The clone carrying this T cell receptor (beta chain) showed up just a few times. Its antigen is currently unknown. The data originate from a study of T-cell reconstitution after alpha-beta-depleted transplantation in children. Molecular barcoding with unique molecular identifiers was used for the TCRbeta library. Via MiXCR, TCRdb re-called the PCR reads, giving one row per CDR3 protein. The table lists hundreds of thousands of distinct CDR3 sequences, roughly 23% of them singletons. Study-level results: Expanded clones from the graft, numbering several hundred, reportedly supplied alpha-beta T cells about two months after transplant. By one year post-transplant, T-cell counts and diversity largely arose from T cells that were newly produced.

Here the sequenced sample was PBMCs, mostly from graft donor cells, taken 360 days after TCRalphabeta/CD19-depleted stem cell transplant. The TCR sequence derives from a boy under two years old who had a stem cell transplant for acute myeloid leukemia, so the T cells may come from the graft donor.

The CDR3: CASSRLKVVEDTEAFF. CDR3 bases: TGTGCCAGCAGCCGCCTTAAGGTAGTAGAAGACACTGAAGCTTTCTTT. The chain employs TRBV6-2 or TRBV6-3 and TRBJ1-1; D remains unclear. The CDR3 extends over 16 amino acids. Germline V gives CDR1 MNHEY, CDR2 SVGEGT. The V and J ends lost 6 bases and 3 bases respectively, with 20 bases between them.